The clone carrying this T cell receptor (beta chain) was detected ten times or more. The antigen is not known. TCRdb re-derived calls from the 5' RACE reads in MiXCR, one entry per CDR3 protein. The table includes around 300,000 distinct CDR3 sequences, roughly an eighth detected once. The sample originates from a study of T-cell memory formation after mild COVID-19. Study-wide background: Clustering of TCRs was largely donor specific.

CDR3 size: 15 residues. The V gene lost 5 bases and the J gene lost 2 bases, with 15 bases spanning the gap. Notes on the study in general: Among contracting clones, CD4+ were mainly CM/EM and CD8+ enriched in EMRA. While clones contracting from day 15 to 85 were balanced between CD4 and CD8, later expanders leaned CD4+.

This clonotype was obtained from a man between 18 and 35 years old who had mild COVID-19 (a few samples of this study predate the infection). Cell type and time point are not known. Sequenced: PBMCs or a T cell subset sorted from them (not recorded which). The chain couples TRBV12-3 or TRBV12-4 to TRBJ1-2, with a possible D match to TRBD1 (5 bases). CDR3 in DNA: TGTGCCAGCAGTCGACAGACCACCCAAAACTATGGCTACACCTTC. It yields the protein CASSRQTTQNYGYTF.